Shown below are 25 T cell receptor beta chains from a single sample sequenced in a study of cytotoxic CD8 clonotypes in ibrutinib-treated CLL (dated by TCRdb to the early 2020s). Library method: the immunoSEQ multiplex PCR assay. TCRdb's version of the immuneACCESS table is confined to in-frame rearrangements and falls short of the full clone set. An unresolved V gene accounts for under half of the shortfall where checked; the remainder is of unknown origin. The sample table records some 130,000 clones; about 80% of these occur just once. The ten top clones hold roughly 4.7% of the sample. Read against the paper, the sample's time point label means: approximately 2 years on ibrutinib. The specimen comprised PBMCs, sampled after 24 months of ibrutinib treatment. All receptors derive from a human donor with chronic lymphocytic leukemia.

Points on this clone: The junction shows a germline mismatch at one end, possibly a read error. The DNA for the CDR3 is TGCGCCAGCAGCCAAGATATCCGGCAGGGGCGGGGGGAGACCCAGTACTTC. Protein: CASSQDIRQGRGETQYF. The V and J genes are TRBV7-2 and TRBJ2-5, with a tentative D call TRBD2 (7 bases). Germline V lookup: CDR1 SGHTA, CDR2 FQGNSA. The CDR3 loop spans 17 amino acids. The full variable domain, rest sourced from reference TRBV7-2 and TRBJ2-5, is GAGVSQSPSNKVTEKGKDVELRCDPISGHTALYWYRQSLGQGLEFLIYFQGNSAPDKSGLPSDRFSAERTGGSVSTLTIQRTQQEDSAVYLCASSQDIRQGRGETQYFGPGTRLLVL.

V usage is TRBV6-6 and J usage is TRBJ2-5; possible D gene TRBD2, 6 bases. Trimming shortened V by 5 bases and J by 2 bases, and 12 bases separated the two germline ends. The CDR3 is 14 residues long. Germline CDR1 reads MNHNY; CDR2 reads SVGAGI (reference sequence). The CDR3 sequence: CASSDGLAQETQYF. CDR3 nucleotide sequence: TGTGCCAGCAGTGACGGGCTAGCGCAAGAGACCCAGTACTTC.

The chain links TRBV10-3 to TRBJ2-4; either TRBD1 or TRBD2 may supply D (5 bases each). Per the germline V gene, CDR1 is ENHRY and CDR2 is SYGVKD. V was cut by 3 bases and J by 6 bases, with 9 bases left in between. This CDR3 region has 13 residues. CDR3: CAISDGAANIQYF. DNA for the CDR3: TGTGCCATCAGTGACGGGGCGGCAAACATTCAGTACTTC.

This chain connects TRBV28 to TRBJ1-1; 8 bases are a match to TRBD1. The CDR3 has 14 residues. J lost 4 bases, V lost 3 bases, and 4 bases had no gene match. Germline V gene lookup returns CDR1 MDHEN and CDR2 SYDVKM. This CDR3 reads CASSFRTGPTEAFF. The CDR3 DNA reads as TGTGCCAGCAGTTTCCGGACAGGGCCCACTGAAGCTTTCTTT. The whole variable domain, filled in from reference TRBV28 and TRBJ1-1, reads DVKVTQSSRYLVKRTGEKVFLECVQDMDHENMFWYRQDPGLGLRLIYFSYDVKMKEKGDIPEGYSVSREKKERFSLILESASTNQTSMYLCASSFRTGPTEAFFGQGTRLTVV.

This clone turned up a few times. CDR3 coding DNA: TGTGCCAGCAGCTCCACCGACGTAGAAGCTTTCTTT. The encoded protein is CASSSTDVEAFF. The chain carries TRBV11-3 and TRBJ1-1; D call uncertain. The germline CDR1 and CDR2 sequences are SGHNT and YENEEA. Deletions cut 4 bases from V and 8 bases from J, with 11 bases between. This CDR3 is 12 amino acids long.

The chain is built from TRBV30 and TRBJ2-2; no definite D call. This CDR3 spans 13 amino acids. Germline CDR1 reads GTSNPN; CDR2 reads SVGIG (reference sequence). The germline V and J ends were trimmed by 0 bases and 6 bases, with 8 bases remaining between them. CDR3 residues: CAWSVGWSGELFF. In nucleotides, the CDR3 is TGTGCCTGGAGTGTAGGGTGGTCCGGGGAGCTGTTTTTT.

The chain links TRBV7-2 to TRBJ2-7; 8 bases match TRBD2. The CDR3 totals 14 residues. After removal of 1 base from V and 2 bases from J, the junction contained 1 base not matched to a gene. Per the germline V gene, CDR1 is SGHTA and CDR2 is FQGNSA. The DNA for the CDR3 is TGTGCCAGCAGCTTAGGCGGGGGGCCCTACGAGCAGTACTTC. This gives the protein CASSLGGGPYEQYF.

The genes are TRBV28 and TRBJ1-1, with D unclear. With 6 bases removed from V and 2 bases from J, the gap between germline ends came to 19 bases. Looked up from germline, CDR1 is MDHEN and CDR2 is SYDVKM. The CDR3 totals 16 residues. CDR3 coding DNA: TGTGCCAGCAGATTTTGGTTGCGCACTCTCAACACTGAAGCTTTCTTT. Amino acids: CASRFWLRTLNTEAFF.

A note on this clone: The same CDR3 also results from other DNA sequences found in this sample. The chain has TRBV19 and TRBJ2-7; TRBD1 matches 8 bases. CDR3 length: 15 amino acids. The germline V gene encodes CDR1 LNHDA and CDR2 SQIVND (reference sequence). V lost 3 bases to trimming and J lost 4 bases; unmatched junction nucleotides: 8. CDR3 region: CASSITGTGAYEQYF. CDR3 DNA: TGTGCCAGTAGTATCACCGGGACAGGTGCATACGAGCAGTACTTC.

The rearrangement links TRBV5-5 to TRBJ2-3; a possible D gene is TRBD2 (5 bases). Germline loops: CDR1 SGHKS, CDR2 YYEKEE (reference sequence). V was trimmed by 2 bases and J by 1 base, leaving 14 bases between them. CDR3 size: 16 residues. CDR3 in DNA: TGTGCCAGCAGCTTTAACCCCGGGGAAGGCACAGATACGCAGTATTTT. It codes for CASSFNPGEGTDTQYF.

CDR3: CASSTRPTNTQYF. CDR3 bases: TGTGCCAGCAGCACGCGACCCACGAATACGCAGTATTTT. The chain carries TRBV7-9 and TRBJ2-3; no clear D gene. The V and J ends lost 5 bases and 7 bases respectively, with 13 bases between them. The germline gives CDR1 SEHNR, CDR2 FQNEAQ (reference sequence). The CDR3 spans 13 residues. The complete variable domain, with remaining parts taken from reference TRBV7-9 and TRBJ2-3, reads DTGVSQNPRHKITKRGQNVTFRCDPISEHNRLYWYRQTLGQGPEFLTYFQNEAQLEKSRLLSDRFSAERPKGSFSTLEIQRTEQGDSAMYLCASSTRPTNTQYFGPGTRLTVL.

The genes are TRBV10-3 and TRBJ2-7; 7 nucleotides align to TRBD2. V gave up 0 bases and J gave up 0 bases; unmatched junction bases: 8. The CDR3 length is 17 residues. Germline V lookup: CDR1 ENHRY, CDR2 SYGVKD. CDR3 coding DNA: TGTGCCATCAGTGAGTCACGGGGGAGGGCCGTCTCCTACGAGCAGTACTTC. Its protein is CAISESRGRAVSYEQYF.

The rearrangement links TRBV6-5 to TRBJ2-1, with 8 nucleotides matching TRBD2. Germline V gene lookup returns CDR1 MNHEY and CDR2 SVGAGI. With 0 bases clipped from V and 6 bases from J, the junction kept 4 bases outside the gene matches. This CDR3 has 15 amino acids. The CDR3 protein is CASSYSAGGPNEQFF. The CDR3 DNA reads TGTGCCAGCAGTTACTCGGCGGGGGGCCCCAATGAGCAGTTCTTC.

The V call is TRBV6-5, the J call TRBJ1-3, with D perhaps TRBD1 (5 bases). The germline V gene has CDR1 MNHEY and CDR2 SVGAGI. Trimming left V 0 bases short and J 4 bases short, with 13 bases between. The CDR3 is 16 amino acids. The CDR3 DNA follows: TGTGCCAGCAGTTACTCGGCAGGGCTGGGGGGAAACACCATATATTTT. This translates into CASSYSAGLGGNTIYF.

This chain uses TRBV19 with TRBJ2-7; D unresolved. The length of the CDR3 is 13 residues. Trimming stripped 3 bases from V and 2 bases from J, with 8 bases between. Germline values: CDR1 LNHDA, CDR2 SQIVND (reference sequence). The CDR3 DNA follows: TGTGCCAGTAGTATTGGAGCCCCCTACGAGCAGTACTTC. It specifies CASSIGAPYEQYF.

The chain is built from TRBV28 and TRBJ1-2; D is undetermined. The CDR3 length is 15 residues. Germline V lookup: CDR1 MDHEN, CDR2 SYDVKM. V gave up 3 bases and J gave up 4 bases, with 15 bases separating them. The CDR3 DNA sequence: TGTGCCAGCAGTTTCGGGGTGGGGTGGGGCTATGGCTACACCTTC. Translation gives CASSFGVGWGYGYTF.

The rearrangement joins TRBV9 to TRBJ2-7; no definite D call. V was cut by 3 bases and J by 3 bases, with 4 bases left in between. The germline V gene encodes CDR1 SGDLS and CDR2 YYNGEE. The CDR3 runs to 11 residues. The CDR3 DNA sequence: TGTGCCAGCAGCGCCCACTACGAGCAGTACTTC. It encodes CASSAHYEQYF.

This clone was seen a handful of times. This chain joins TRBV2 and TRBJ2-7; 8 positions agree with TRBD2. Trimming took 6 bases from V and 3 from J; bases not matched to a gene: 4. The CDR3 is 13 residues long. The germline V gene encodes CDR1 SNHLY and CDR2 FYNNEI. Here the CDR3 DNA reads TGTGCCAGCAGCTTTGGGACTAGCTACGAGCAGTACTTC. Translated: CASSFGTSYEQYF.

This clone was detected only a few times. V gene TRBV28 combines with J gene TRBJ2-3; TRBD2 matches at 10 bases. The CDR3 is made up of 17 amino acids. Germline assignment: CDR1 MDHEN and CDR2 SYDVKM. Trimming at V came to 2 bases and at J to 2 bases, leaving 7 bases not matched to a gene. CDR3 sequence: CASSLGASGGPTDTQYF. The CDR3 nucleotides are TGTGCCAGCAGTTTAGGTGCTAGCGGGGGCCCCACAGATACGCAGTATTTT.

This chain links TRBV5-1 with TRBJ2-3; TRBD1 aligns across 7 bases. The CDR3 contains 17 residues. Per germline, CDR1 SGHRS and CDR2 YFSETQ. V lost 3 bases and J lost 4; bases outside the gene matches: 14. CDR3 bases: TGCGCCAGCAGCTGGTGGTTGTTAGGGGGCGGCCCAGATACGCAGTATTTT. Translating it yields CASSWWLLGGGPDTQYF.

The CDR3 spells CASSEPFGEETQYF. DNA for the CDR3: TGTGCCAGCAGCGAGCCGTTCGGTGAAGAGACCCAGTACTTC. J is TRBJ2-5 and V is TRBV9; D uncertain. Germline assignment: CDR1 SGDLS and CDR2 YYNGEE. The germline V and J ends were trimmed by 3 bases and 3 bases, with 12 bases remaining between them. The CDR3 covers 14 residues.

This chain links TRBV19 with TRBJ1-2; perhaps TRBD1 as D (5 bases). V gave up 0 bases and J gave up 6 bases, with 11 bases separating them. The CDR3 covers 14 residues. Germline V CDR1 and CDR2: LNHDA, SQIVND (reference sequence). The CDR3 DNA reads as TGTGCCAGTAGTATAGAGAGGGGCCCGCATGGCTACACCTTC. It translates to CASSIERGPHGYTF.

The chain joins TRBV5-6 to TRBJ1-2; 8 nucleotides align to TRBD1. The CDR3 extends over 15 amino acids. V shed 3 bases, J shed 13 bases, and the junction held 17 bases outside the gene matches. Germline V CDR1 and CDR2: SGHDT, YYEEEE. CDR3 coding DNA: TGTGCCAGCAGCTCGCAGGACAGGGACGCCCCCTCGGTCACCTTC. Protein sequence: CASSSQDRDAPSVTF. The whole variable domain, remainder taken from reference TRBV5-6 and TRBJ1-2, is DAGVTQSPTHLIKTRGQQVTLRCSPKSGHDTVSWYQQALGQGPQFIFQYYEEEERQRGNFPDRFSGHQFPNYSSELNVNALLLGDSALYLCASSSQDRDAPSVTFGSGTRLTVV.

On this clone itself: This specimen includes other DNA sequences encoding the same CDR3. This chain connects TRBV9 to TRBJ2-7, with 8 nucleotides matching TRBD2. CDR3 length: 14 amino acids. The V segment lost 4 bases and the J segment 2 bases; nucleotides outside the gene matches: 5. CDR1 and CDR2 from the germline V gene are SGDLS and YYNGEE. In DNA, the CDR3 is TGTGCCAGCAGCCCGGGGGGGGGCCCCTACGAGCAGTACTTC. As protein: CASSPGGGPYEQYF.

This clone was found once. V usage is TRBV6-5 and J usage is TRBJ1-1, with no clear D. CDR1 and CDR2 from the germline V gene are MNHEY and SVGAGI. CDR3 length: 12 residues. Trimming took off 2 bases at V and 7 bases at J, with 8 bases between the two ends. The CDR3 coding sequence is TGTGCCAGCAGTTACCCGGGCCGTGAAGCTTTCTTT. Amino acid sequence: CASSYPGREAFF.